One sample yielded the 4 T cell receptor beta chains listed below, sequenced in a study of blood T cell repertoires in COVID-19. Generated by immunoSEQ multiplex PCR, the TCRdb table keeps only in-frame clones and is missing some. The profile shows some 260,000 clones, about 91% of them singletons. Sequenced material: peripheral blood. The receptor source for this set is a woman aged 25 to 39 with COVID-19, enrolled during active disease.

V is TRBV24-1 and J is TRBJ1-2, with D perhaps TRBD1 (5 bases). CDR1 is KGHDR and CDR2 is SFDVKD in the germline V gene. CDR3 size: 14 residues. V was trimmed by 4 bases and J by 3 bases, leaving 11 bases between them. The CDR3 DNA sequence: TGTGCCACCAGTGACTCCACAGGAGACTATGGCTACACCTTC. The encoded protein is CATSDSTGDYGYTF.

The rearrangement uses TRBV11-3 and TRBJ1-5; D uncertain. Germline V lookup: CDR1 SGHNT, CDR2 YENEEA. V lost 5 bases, J lost 9 bases, and 14 bases lay in between. The CDR3 totals 13 residues. The CDR3 coding sequence is TGTGCCAGCAGCGTCGGGTACGCGGGGCCCCAGCATTTT. Protein sequence: CASSVGYAGPQHF.

The rearrangement joins TRBV6-1 to TRBJ1-2; TRBD1 is a possible D gene (6 bases). Germline-derived CDR1 and CDR2 are MNHNS and SASEGT. The CDR3 runs to 14 residues. V shed 5 bases and J shed 1 base, with 11 bases lying between them. This chain's CDR3 is CASSSNRVNYGYTF. The CDR3 nucleotides are TGTGCCAGCAGTTCCAACAGGGTTAACTATGGCTACACCTTC.

J is TRBJ1-1 and V is TRBV4-1; D gene unclear. The V end lost 6 bases, the J end lost 1 base, and 21 bases lay between the germline ends. Germline loops: CDR1 MGHRA, CDR2 YSYEKL. The CDR3 length is 17 residues. CDR3 amino acids: CASRSLGRGRANTEAFF. CDR3 in DNA: TGCGCCAGCAGATCTCTAGGGCGCGGGCGTGCGAACACTGAAGCTTTCTTT.